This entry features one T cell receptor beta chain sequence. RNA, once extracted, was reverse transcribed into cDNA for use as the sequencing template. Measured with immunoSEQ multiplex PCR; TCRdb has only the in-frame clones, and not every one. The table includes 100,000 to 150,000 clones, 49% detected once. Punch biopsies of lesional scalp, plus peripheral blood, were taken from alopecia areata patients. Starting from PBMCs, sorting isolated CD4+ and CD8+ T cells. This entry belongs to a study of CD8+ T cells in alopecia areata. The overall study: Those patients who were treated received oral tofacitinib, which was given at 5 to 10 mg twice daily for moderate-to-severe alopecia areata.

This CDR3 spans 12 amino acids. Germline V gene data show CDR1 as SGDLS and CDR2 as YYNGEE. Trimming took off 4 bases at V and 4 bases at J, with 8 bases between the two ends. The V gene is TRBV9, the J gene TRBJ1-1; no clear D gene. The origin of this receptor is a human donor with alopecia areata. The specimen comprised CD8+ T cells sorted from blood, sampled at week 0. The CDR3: CASSPYVTEAFF. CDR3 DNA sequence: TGTGCCAGCAGCCCCTACGTCACTGAAGCTTTCTTT.